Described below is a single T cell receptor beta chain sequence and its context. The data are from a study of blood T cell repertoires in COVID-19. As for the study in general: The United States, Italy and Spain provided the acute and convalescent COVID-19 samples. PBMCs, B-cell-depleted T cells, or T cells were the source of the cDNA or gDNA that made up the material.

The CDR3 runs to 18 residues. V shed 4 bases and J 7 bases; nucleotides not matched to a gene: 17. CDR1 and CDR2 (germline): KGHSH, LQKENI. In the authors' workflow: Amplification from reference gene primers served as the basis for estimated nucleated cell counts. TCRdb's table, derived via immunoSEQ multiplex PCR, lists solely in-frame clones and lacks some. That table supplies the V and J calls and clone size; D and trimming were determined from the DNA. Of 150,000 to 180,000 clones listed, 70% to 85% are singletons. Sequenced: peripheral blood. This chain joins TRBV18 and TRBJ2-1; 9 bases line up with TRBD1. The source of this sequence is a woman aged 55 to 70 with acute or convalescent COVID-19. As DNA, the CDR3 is TGTGCCAGCTCACATAAACCTCTAAGGGACAGGGAAGGTAATGAGCAGTTCTTC. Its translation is CASSHKPLRDREGNEQFF. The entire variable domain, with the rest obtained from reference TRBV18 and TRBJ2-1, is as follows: NAGVMQNPRHLVRRRGQEARLRCSPMKGHSHVYWYRQLPEEGLKFMVYLQKENIIDESGMPKERFSAEFPKEGPSILRIQQVVRGDSAAYFCASSHKPLRDREGNEQFFGPGTRLTVL.